This is a list of T cell receptor beta chains from one sample in a study of shared clonotypes between healthy human individuals. The table came from immunoSEQ multiplex PCR; TCRdb's copy has only in-frame clones and leaves some out. The table has about 2.2 million clones, 93% seen once. Sequencing used naive CD8+ T cells from PBMCs. The source of these receptors is a man aged 18 to 35 in good health. Some clones in this sample may be carry-over from other donors' samples. Both conserved end residues are part of each CDR3. Each record gives: clone size, V gene, J gene, D gene, CDR3 protein, CDR3 DNA. The D gene is left open where the match is weak. For some rows the clone size is stated as once, few or many, or as a class when expanded; others skip it.

clone_size: once
v_call: TRBV27
j_call: TRBJ2-7
d_call: TRBD1
cdr3_aa: CASSPTGVYEQYF
cdr3_nt: TGTGCCAGCAGCCCGACAGGGGTCTACGAGCAGTACTTC

clone_size: -
v_call: TRBV7-8
j_call: TRBJ2-3
d_call: TRBD2
cdr3_aa: CASSLKTGLVVRTDTQYF
cdr3_nt: TGTGCCAGCAGCTTAAAAACGGGACTAGTTGTTCGCACAGATACGCAGTATTTT

clone_size: -
v_call: TRBV25-1
j_call: TRBJ2-1
d_call: -
cdr3_aa: CASSTGTQPYNEQFF
cdr3_nt: TGTGCCAGCAGTACCGGGACTCAACCCTACAATGAGCAGTTCTTC

clone_size: -
v_call: TRBV28
j_call: TRBJ1-5
d_call: -
cdr3_aa: CASSAAVTSNQPQHF
cdr3_nt: TGTGCCAGCAGTGCTGCGGTGACTTCCAATCAGCCCCAGCATTTT

clone_size: -
v_call: TRBV5-1
j_call: TRBJ2-5
d_call: -
cdr3_aa: CASRPRTARGHQETQYF
cdr3_nt: TGCGCCAGCAGGCCTCGGACGGCCCGGGGCCACCAAGAGACCCAGTACTTC

clone_size: -
v_call: TRBV27
j_call: TRBJ2-1
d_call: TRBD2
cdr3_aa: CASTPELAGGPWFF
cdr3_nt: TGTGCCAGCACCCCGGAACTAGCGGGAGGGCCGTGGTTCTTC

clone_size: once
v_call: TRBV4-1
j_call: TRBJ2-7
d_call: -
cdr3_aa: CASSQDPGEPYEQYF
cdr3_nt: TGCGCCAGCAGCCAAGATCCAGGGGAGCCCTACGAGCAGTACTTC

clone_size: -
v_call: TRBV9
j_call: TRBJ2-7
d_call: -
cdr3_aa: CASSPGQNYEQYF
cdr3_nt: TGTGCCAGCAGCCCAGGACAGAACTACGAGCAGTACTTC

clone_size: -
v_call: TRBV7-9
j_call: TRBJ2-2
d_call: -
cdr3_aa: CASSNPTANTGELFF
cdr3_nt: TGTGCCAGCAGCAACCCGACAGCCAACACCGGGGAGCTGTTTTTT

clone_size: -
v_call: TRBV30
j_call: TRBJ2-3
d_call: TRBD2
cdr3_aa: CAWTPSGSWLDTQYF
cdr3_nt: TGTGCCTGGACCCCCAGCGGGAGTTGGCTAGATACGCAGTATTTT

clone_size: once
v_call: TRBV4-3
j_call: TRBJ1-2
d_call: -
cdr3_aa: CASSLSGDTPFYGYTF
cdr3_nt: TGCGCCAGCTCCCTGTCCGGGGACACTCCTTTCTATGGCTACACCTTC

clone_size: once
v_call: TRBV30
j_call: TRBJ2-2
d_call: -
cdr3_aa: CAWSRAGTGELFF
cdr3_nt: TGTGCCTGGAGTCGGGCGGGGACCGGGGAGCTGTTTTTT

clone_size: -
v_call: TRBV9
j_call: TRBJ2-3
d_call: -
cdr3_aa: CASSPGHTITDTQYF
cdr3_nt: TGTGCCAGCAGCCCGGGACATACCATCACAGATACGCAGTATTTT

clone_size: few
v_call: TRBV29-1
j_call: TRBJ1-1
d_call: -
cdr3_aa: CSVIRQNTEAFF
cdr3_nt: TGCAGCGTTATTCGGCAGAACACTGAAGCTTTCTTT

clone_size: -
v_call: TRBV19
j_call: TRBJ2-7
d_call: -
cdr3_aa: CASSAGWPYEQYF
cdr3_nt: TGTGCCAGTAGTGCAGGGTGGCCCTACGAGCAGTACTTC

clone_size: -
v_call: TRBV15
j_call: TRBJ2-7
d_call: -
cdr3_aa: CATSTSRGGFYEQYF
cdr3_nt: TGTGCCACCAGCACCTCAAGGGGGGGTTTTTACGAGCAGTACTTC

clone_size: -
v_call: TRBV15
j_call: TRBJ2-1
d_call: TRBD2
cdr3_aa: CATSREGLAGGLPINEQFF
cdr3_nt: TGTGCCACCAGCAGGGAGGGACTAGCGGGAGGCCTACCTATCAATGAGCAGTTCTTC

clone_size: once
v_call: TRBV28
j_call: TRBJ2-5
d_call: TRBD2
cdr3_aa: CASSSAGTSKETQYF
cdr3_nt: TGTGCCAGCAGTTCCGCCGGGACTAGCAAAGAGACCCAGTACTTC

clone_size: -
v_call: TRBV11-2
j_call: TRBJ2-3
d_call: -
cdr3_aa: CASSHSHPTQYF
cdr3_nt: TGTGCCAGCAGTCATAGCCATCCTACGCAGTATTTT

clone_size: once
v_call: TRBV15
j_call: TRBJ2-3
d_call: -
cdr3_aa: CATSRAGRYTDTQYF
cdr3_nt: TGTGCCACCAGCAGAGCTGGACGGTACACAGATACGCAGTATTTT

clone_size: few
v_call: TRBV4-3
j_call: TRBJ2-1
d_call: TRBD2
cdr3_aa: CASSLDSGRYNEQFF
cdr3_nt: TGCGCCAGCAGCCTGGATAGCGGGAGATATAATGAGCAGTTCTTC

clone_size: -
v_call: TRBV7-9
j_call: TRBJ1-2
d_call: -
cdr3_aa: CASSSTGSGYTF
cdr3_nt: TGTGCCAGCAGCTCAACAGGCTCCGGCTACACCTTC

clone_size: once
v_call: TRBV5-1
j_call: TRBJ2-5
d_call: -
cdr3_aa: CASSLPPWTDTGETQYF
cdr3_nt: TGCGCCAGCAGCTTGCCGCCATGGACAGACACAGGGGAGACCCAGTACTTC

clone_size: few
v_call: TRBV19
j_call: TRBJ1-1
d_call: -
cdr3_aa: CATGPQPEAFF
cdr3_nt: TGTGCCACCGGCCCACAGCCTGAAGCTTTCTTT

clone_size: -
v_call: TRBV18
j_call: TRBJ2-4
d_call: -
cdr3_aa: CASSPRRPISDRENIQYF
cdr3_nt: TGTGCCAGCTCACCAAGGCGTCCAATTTCGGACAGAGAAAACATTCAGTACTTC

clone_size: -
v_call: TRBV15
j_call: TRBJ1-5
d_call: -
cdr3_aa: CATSRDQLWGELNQPQHF
cdr3_nt: TGTGCCACCAGCAGAGACCAATTGTGGGGAGAGCTAAATCAGCCCCAGCATTTT

clone_size: -
v_call: TRBV6-5
j_call: TRBJ2-2
d_call: -
cdr3_aa: CASTGQLNTGELFF
cdr3_nt: TGTGCCAGCACTGGACAGTTGAACACCGGGGAGCTGTTTTTT

clone_size: -
v_call: TRBV7-6
j_call: TRBJ2-7
d_call: -
cdr3_aa: CASSLAAGPPLYEQYF
cdr3_nt: TGTGCCAGCAGCTTAGCGGCTGGGCCGCCCCTCTACGAGCAGTACTTC

clone_size: -
v_call: TRBV9
j_call: TRBJ1-1
d_call: -
cdr3_aa: CASSPWGRGGQAFF
cdr3_nt: TGTGCCAGCAGCCCTTGGGGGCGGGGGGGCCAAGCTTTCTTT

clone_size: -
v_call: TRBV4-2
j_call: TRBJ2-7
d_call: TRBD2
cdr3_aa: CASSQDPSTSGMGYEQYF
cdr3_nt: TGTGCCAGCAGCCAAGATCCCTCGACTAGCGGGATGGGTTACGAGCAGTACTTC

clone_size: -
v_call: TRBV7-8
j_call: TRBJ2-7
d_call: -
cdr3_aa: CASSPGAGNPYEQYF
cdr3_nt: TGTGCCAGCAGCCCGGGGGCGGGTAACCCCTACGAGCAGTACTTC

clone_size: once
v_call: TRBV6-4
j_call: TRBJ1-4
d_call: -
cdr3_aa: CASSDYRQVDEKLFF
cdr3_nt: TGTGCCAGCAGTGACTATCGGCAGGTCGATGAAAAACTGTTTTTT

clone_size: -
v_call: TRBV10-2
j_call: TRBJ2-7
d_call: -
cdr3_aa: CASSEFGTASYEQYF
cdr3_nt: TGCGCCAGCAGTGAGTTTGGGACGGCCAGCTACGAGCAGTACTTC

clone_size: -
v_call: TRBV28
j_call: TRBJ2-1
d_call: TRBD2
cdr3_aa: CASGPPREVPNEQFF
cdr3_nt: TGTGCCAGCGGCCCGCCCCGGGAGGTTCCCAATGAGCAGTTCTTC

clone_size: -
v_call: TRBV16
j_call: TRBJ2-7
d_call: -
cdr3_aa: CASSHPGTFHEQYF
cdr3_nt: TGTGCCAGCAGCCACCCCGGGACTTTCCACGAGCAGTACTTC

clone_size: -
v_call: TRBV9
j_call: TRBJ2-1
d_call: -
cdr3_aa: CASSVEAGLDNEQFF
cdr3_nt: TGTGCCAGCAGCGTAGAGGCAGGCCTGGACAATGAGCAGTTCTTC

clone_size: -
v_call: TRBV5-1
j_call: TRBJ1-2
d_call: -
cdr3_aa: CASSFEWAGEGYTF
cdr3_nt: TGCGCCAGCAGCTTCGAGTGGGCAGGGGAAGGCTACACCTTC

clone_size: -
v_call: TRBV9
j_call: TRBJ1-1
d_call: TRBD1
cdr3_aa: CASSSSGGMNTEAFF
cdr3_nt: TGTGCCAGCAGCTCCTCAGGGGGTATGAACACTGAAGCTTTCTTT

clone_size: -
v_call: TRBV30
j_call: TRBJ1-5
d_call: TRBD1
cdr3_aa: CAWSVSRGSNQPQHF
cdr3_nt: TGTGCCTGGAGTGTAAGCAGGGGGAGTAATCAGCCCCAGCATTTT

clone_size: -
v_call: TRBV9
j_call: TRBJ2-5
d_call: TRBD1
cdr3_aa: CASSARQGEEETQYF
cdr3_nt: TGTGCCAGCAGCGCTCGACAGGGGGAGGAAGAGACCCAGTACTTC

clone_size: -
v_call: TRBV9
j_call: TRBJ2-1
d_call: TRBD2
cdr3_aa: CASAEASGFGDEQFF
cdr3_nt: TGTGCCAGCGCAGAGGCTAGCGGGTTTGGGGATGAGCAGTTCTTC

clone_size: once
v_call: TRBV5-1
j_call: TRBJ2-1
d_call: -
cdr3_aa: CGGLPNNEQFF
cdr3_nt: TGCGGGGGGCTACCAAACAATGAGCAGTTCTTC

clone_size: -
v_call: TRBV27
j_call: TRBJ2-7
d_call: TRBD1
cdr3_aa: CASSQQTGNEQYF
cdr3_nt: TGTGCCAGCAGTCAACAGACAGGGAACGAGCAGTACTTC

clone_size: -
v_call: TRBV5-6
j_call: TRBJ1-1
d_call: -
cdr3_aa: CASSLDRDMNTEAFF
cdr3_nt: TGTGCCAGCAGCTTGGACAGGGACATGAACACTGAAGCTTTCTTT

clone_size: -
v_call: TRBV2
j_call: TRBJ1-1
d_call: -
cdr3_aa: CASSENWGARTEAFF
cdr3_nt: TGTGCCAGCAGTGAAAATTGGGGCGCGAGGACTGAAGCTTTCTTT

clone_size: once
v_call: TRBV7-9
j_call: TRBJ2-1
d_call: -
cdr3_aa: CAETGPSYNEQFF
cdr3_nt: TGTGCCGAAACGGGGCCGTCCTACAATGAGCAGTTCTTC

clone_size: once
v_call: TRBV18
j_call: TRBJ2-7
d_call: -
cdr3_aa: CASSPTDGPYEQYF
cdr3_nt: TGTGCCAGCTCACCCACGGACGGTCCCTACGAGCAGTACTTC

clone_size: -
v_call: TRBV15
j_call: TRBJ2-1
d_call: TRBD2
cdr3_aa: CATSSPTGRDHEQFF
cdr3_nt: TGTGCCACCAGTTCCCCTACCGGGAGGGACCATGAGCAGTTCTTC